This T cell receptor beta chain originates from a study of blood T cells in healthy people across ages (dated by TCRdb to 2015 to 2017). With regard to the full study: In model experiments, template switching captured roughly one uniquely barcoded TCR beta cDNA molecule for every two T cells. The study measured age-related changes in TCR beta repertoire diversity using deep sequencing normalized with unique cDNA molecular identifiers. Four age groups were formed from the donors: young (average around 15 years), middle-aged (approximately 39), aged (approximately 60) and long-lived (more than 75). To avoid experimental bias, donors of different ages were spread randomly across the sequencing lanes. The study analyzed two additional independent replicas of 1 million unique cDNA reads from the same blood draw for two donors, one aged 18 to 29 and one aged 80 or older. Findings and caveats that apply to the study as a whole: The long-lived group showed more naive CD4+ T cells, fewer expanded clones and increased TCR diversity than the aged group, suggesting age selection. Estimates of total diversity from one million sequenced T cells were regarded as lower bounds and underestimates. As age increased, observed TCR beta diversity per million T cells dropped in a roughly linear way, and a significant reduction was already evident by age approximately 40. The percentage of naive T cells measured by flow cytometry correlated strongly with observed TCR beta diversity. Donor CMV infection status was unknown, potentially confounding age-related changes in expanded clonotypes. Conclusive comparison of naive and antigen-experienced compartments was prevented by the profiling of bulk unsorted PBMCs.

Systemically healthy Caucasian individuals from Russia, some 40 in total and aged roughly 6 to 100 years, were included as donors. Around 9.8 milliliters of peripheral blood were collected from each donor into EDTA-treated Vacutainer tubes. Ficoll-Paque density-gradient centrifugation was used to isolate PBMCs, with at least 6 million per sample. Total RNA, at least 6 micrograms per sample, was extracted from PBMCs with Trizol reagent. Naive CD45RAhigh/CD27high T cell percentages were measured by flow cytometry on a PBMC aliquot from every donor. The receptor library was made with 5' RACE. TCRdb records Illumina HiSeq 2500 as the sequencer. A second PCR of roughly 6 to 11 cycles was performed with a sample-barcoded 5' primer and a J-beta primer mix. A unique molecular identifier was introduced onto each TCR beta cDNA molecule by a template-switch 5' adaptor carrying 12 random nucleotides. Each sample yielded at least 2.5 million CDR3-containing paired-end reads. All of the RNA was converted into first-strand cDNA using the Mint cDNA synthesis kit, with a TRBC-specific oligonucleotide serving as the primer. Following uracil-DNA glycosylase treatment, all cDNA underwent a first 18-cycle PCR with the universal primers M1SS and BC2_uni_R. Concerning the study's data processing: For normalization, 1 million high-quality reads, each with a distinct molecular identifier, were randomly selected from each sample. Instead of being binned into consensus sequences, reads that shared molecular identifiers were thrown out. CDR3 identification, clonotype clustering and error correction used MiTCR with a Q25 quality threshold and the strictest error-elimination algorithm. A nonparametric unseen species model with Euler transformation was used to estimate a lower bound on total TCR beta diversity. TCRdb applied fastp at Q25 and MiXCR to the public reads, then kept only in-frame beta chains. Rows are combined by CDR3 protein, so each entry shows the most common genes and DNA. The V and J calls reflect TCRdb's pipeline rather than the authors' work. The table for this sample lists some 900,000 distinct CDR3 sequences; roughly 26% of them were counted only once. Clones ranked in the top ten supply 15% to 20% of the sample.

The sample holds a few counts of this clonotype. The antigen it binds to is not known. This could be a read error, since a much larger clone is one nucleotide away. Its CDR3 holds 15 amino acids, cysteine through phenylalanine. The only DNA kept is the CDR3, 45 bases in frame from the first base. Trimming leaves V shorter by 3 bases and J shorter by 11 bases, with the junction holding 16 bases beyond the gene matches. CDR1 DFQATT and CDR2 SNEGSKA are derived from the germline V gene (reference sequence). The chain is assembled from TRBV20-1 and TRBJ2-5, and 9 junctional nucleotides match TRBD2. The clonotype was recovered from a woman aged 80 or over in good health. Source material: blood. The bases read TGCAGTGCTAGCCGTGCGGCGGGGGGGCAGGCTGAGCAGTACTTC. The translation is CSASRAAGGQAEQYF.